The clone carrying this TCR beta chain was recorded many times. Regarding time point: newly diagnosed GD, antithyroid drugs for less than 3 months. Making the TCR library involved RNA that had been extracted from PBMCs. CDR1 and CDR2 (germline): SGHAT, FQNNGV. V was pared by 11 bases and J by 4 bases, with 7 bases of the junction left unmatched. The CDR3 length is 14 residues. This entry comes from a study of regulatory T cells in long-lasting Graves disease. HTBI primers from iRepertoire and Arm-PCR of CDR3 regions yielded the TCR beta libraries. TCRdb used MiXCR to reprocess the multiplex PCR reads, holding one entry per CDR3 protein. The sample lists a few hundred thousand distinct CDR3 sequences, about 12% occurring once. The same specimen was also included in a second study, on T cells in Graves' hyperthyroidism and ophthalmopathy.

This clonotype was obtained from a woman aged 18-29 years with Graves disease. The material was peripheral blood mononuclear cells (PBMCs), obtained at new diagnosis, from a patient treated with antithyroid drugs. The chain employs TRBV11-2 and TRBJ2-1; 11 nucleotides align to TRBD2. CDR3 amino acids: CAGSSGRRYNEQFF. The CDR3, as DNA: TGTGCCGGATCTAGCGGGAGGCGGTACAATGAGCAGTTCTTC.